The present TCR beta chain was sequenced within a study of CD8+ T cells in alopecia areata. Study at large: The authors scored treated patients' severity by affected scalp percentage.

V lost 5 bases and J 2 bases, leaving 13 bases between the germline ends. This CDR3 comprises 14 residues. CDR1 is SGHVS, CDR2 FQNEAQ, per germline. Treatment given: oral pan-JAK inhibitor, 5-10 mg twice daily. Study-wide results and limits: Both scalp clonality and the expanded CD8+ clones among the top 100 showed a significant decrease with tofacitinib.

In regard to this clone: Its antigen is not known.

Extracted RNA was reverse transcribed into cDNA, the sequencing template. TCRdb's table, derived via immunoSEQ multiplex PCR, lists solely in-frame clones and lacks some. The table lists 190,000 or so clones, around three fifths of them singletons. The sequenced sample was CD8+ T cells sorted from blood, obtained at week 24, from a patient treated with tofacitinib. The source of this sequence is a human donor with alopecia areata. V is TRBV7-8 and J is TRBJ2-7; tentatively, D is TRBD1 (5 bases). The CDR3 DNA sequence: TGTGCCAGCAGCCCCGGATGGGGCCCCTACGAGCAGTACTTC. It yields the protein CASSPGWGPYEQYF.